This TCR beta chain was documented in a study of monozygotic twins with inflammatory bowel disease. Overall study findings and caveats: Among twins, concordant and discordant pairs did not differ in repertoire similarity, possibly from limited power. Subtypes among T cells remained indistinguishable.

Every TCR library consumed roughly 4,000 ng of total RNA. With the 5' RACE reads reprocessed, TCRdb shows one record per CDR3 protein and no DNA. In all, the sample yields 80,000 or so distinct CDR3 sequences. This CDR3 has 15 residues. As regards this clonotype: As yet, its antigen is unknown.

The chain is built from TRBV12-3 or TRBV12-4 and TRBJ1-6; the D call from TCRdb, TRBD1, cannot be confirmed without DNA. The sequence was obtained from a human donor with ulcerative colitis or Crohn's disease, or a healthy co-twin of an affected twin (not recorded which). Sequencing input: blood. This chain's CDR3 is CASSSWGLESSPLHF.